These 18 T cell receptor beta chains came from one sample sequenced in a study of blood T cell repertoires in COVID-19. Produced via immunoSEQ multiplex PCR; TCRdb's table is partial and in-frame only. The sample lists 120,000 to 150,000 clones, 65% to 85% occurring once. Specimen: PBMCs or T cells enriched from blood (not recorded which). The origin of the receptors is a woman aged 45-65 years who had been exposed to COVID-19.

In its sample, this clone was seen once. The rearrangement uses TRBV6-5 and TRBJ1-1, with TRBD1 as a possible D gene (6 bases). The CDR3 sequence is 14 residues long. Germline CDR1 reads MNHEY; CDR2 reads SVGAGI. V lost 2 bases to trimming and J lost 6 bases, with 13 bases between them. CDR3: CASSYGLGHSEAFF. The CDR3 DNA follows: TGTGCCAGCAGTTACGGTCTGGGACACTCTGAAGCTTTCTTT.

The rearrangement joins TRBV6-5 to TRBJ2-5, with 8 bases fitting TRBD1. The CDR3 runs to 12 residues. Germline CDR1 and CDR2: MNHEY and SVGAGI. Trimming removed 8 bases from V and 5 bases from J; junction bases left unmatched: 4. DNA of the CDR3: TGTGCCAGCCGACAGGGGTCGGAGACCCAGTACTTC. Translating gives CASRQGSETQYF.

This chain links TRBV27 with TRBJ2-1, with 9 nucleotides matching TRBD2. Germline CDR1 and CDR2: MNHEY and SMNVEV (reference sequence). This CDR3 has 15 residues. With 4 bases clipped from V and 2 bases from J, the junction kept 3 bases outside the gene matches. The CDR3 nucleotides read TGTGCCAGCAGTTCAGCGGGAGGAACCTACAATGAGCAGTTCTTC. This encodes CASSSAGGTYNEQFF.

This clone was observed a few times. The chain couples TRBV19 to TRBJ1-6; D not certain. The V gene's germline CDR1 is LNHDA and CDR2 SQIVND (reference sequence). Deletions cut 0 bases from V and 6 bases from J, with 12 bases between. The CDR3 loop spans 16 amino acids. CDR3 amino acids: CASSIDRSLGNSPLHF. DNA for the CDR3: TGTGCCAGTAGTATAGATCGTAGCCTCGGTAATTCACCCCTCCACTTT.

This rearrangement joins TRBV15 to TRBJ2-5; possibly TRBD1 for D (6 bases). This CDR3 spans 16 amino acids. Germline V gene data show CDR1 as LNHNV and CDR2 as YYDKDF (reference sequence). Trimming took 3 bases from V and 2 from J, leaving 16 bases between them. The CDR3 protein is CATSSRVDSRQETQYF. Here the CDR3 DNA reads TGTGCCACCAGCAGCAGGGTGGACAGTCGACAAGAGACCCAGTACTTC.

The V call is TRBV30, the J call TRBJ1-1; D gene ambiguous. Looked up from germline, CDR1 is GTSNPN and CDR2 is SVGIG (reference sequence). V was pared by 0 bases and J by 9 bases, with 17 bases between. This CDR3 is built from 14 residues. DNA of the CDR3: TGTGCCTGGAGTGTAGCGACGGCCGATAGAAAAGCTTTCTTT. Encoded protein: CAWSVATADRKAFF. Full variable domain (outside the CDR3, taken from reference TRBV30 and TRBJ1-1): SQTIHQWPATLVQPVGSPLSLECTVEGTSNPNLYWYRQAAGRGLQLLFYSVGIGQISSEVPQNLSASRPQDRQFILSSKKLLLSDSGFYLCAWSVATADRKAFFGQGTRLTVV.

The genes are TRBV2 and TRBJ1-6, with 9 bases that match TRBD1. V was clipped by 7 bases and J by 13 bases; unmatched bases: 11. Germline values: CDR1 SNHLY, CDR2 FYNNEI. The CDR3 has 14 residues. The CDR3 sequence is CASTPDRGLDPLHF. In nucleotides, the CDR3 is TGTGCCAGCACCCCGGACAGGGGCTTGGACCCCCTCCACTTT.

This clone was seen a few times. The chain recombines TRBV19 with TRBJ2-1, with 9 bases lining up with TRBD2. In germline, CDR1 is LNHDA, CDR2 SQIVND (reference sequence). CDR3 length: 15 amino acids. Losses at the gene ends were 4 bases for V and 1 base for J; bases not matched to a gene: 2. This chain's CDR3 is CASSSGGASYNEQFF. CDR3 nucleotide sequence: TGTGCCAGTAGTAGCGGGGGGGCTTCCTACAATGAGCAGTTCTTC. Supplemented by reference TRBV19 and TRBJ2-1, the full variable domain reads DGGITQSPKYLFRKEGQNVTLSCEQNLNHDAMYWYRQDPGQGLRLIYYSQIVNDFQKGDIAEGYSVSREKKESFPLTVTSAQKNPTAFYLCASSSGGASYNEQFFGPGTRLTVL.

This chain connects TRBV27 to TRBJ1-2; weak D call: TRBD1 (5 bases). Looked up from germline, CDR1 is MNHEY and CDR2 is SMNVEV (reference sequence). The CDR3 has 16 amino acids. The germline V and J ends were trimmed by 7 bases and 4 bases, with 22 bases remaining between them. In nucleotides, the CDR3 is TGTGCCAGCAAGGGGTTTGACGCTCCATTTATCTATGGCTACACCTTC. Protein product: CASKGFDAPFIYGYTF.

The chain recombines TRBV6-5 with TRBJ2-7; 12 bases align to TRBD1. This CDR3 is built from 14 residues. Germline values: CDR1 MNHEY, CDR2 SVGAGI. Trimming at V came to 5 bases and at J to 5 bases, leaving 4 bases not matched to a gene. CDR3 DNA sequence: TGTGCCAGCAGTAGGGGGACAGGGGGCCACGAGCAGTACTTC. Its protein is CASSRGTGGHEQYF.

This clone was recorded once. V usage is TRBV5-1 and J usage is TRBJ2-7, with D perhaps TRBD1 (5 bases). Trimming left V 0 bases short and J 3 bases short, with 10 bases between. Germline CDR1 and CDR2: SGHRS and YFSETQ. This CDR3 spans 14 amino acids. CDR3 amino acids: CASSLGQGGYEQYF. DNA for the CDR3: TGCGCCAGCAGCTTGGGGCAGGGTGGCTACGAGCAGTACTTC. The whole variable domain, filled in from reference TRBV5-1 and TRBJ2-7, reads KAGVTQTPRYLIKTRGQQVTLSCSPISGHRSVSWYQQTPGQGLQFLFEYFSETQRNKGNFPGRFSGRQFSNSRSEMNVSTLELGDSALYLCASSLGQGGYEQYFGPGTRLTVT.

The rearrangement links TRBV6-5 to TRBJ2-1, with D possibly TRBD1 on 5 matching bases. The CDR3 covers 15 residues. The germline V gene has CDR1 MNHEY and CDR2 SVGAGI. V was trimmed by 5 bases and J by 0 bases, leaving 11 bases between them. DNA for the CDR3: TGTGCCAGCAGTCGACAGAAAACCTCCTACAATGAGCAGTTCTTC. Its translation is CASSRQKTSYNEQFF.

V usage is TRBV6-2 or TRBV6-3 and J usage is TRBJ1-2, with D uncertain. This CDR3 comprises 11 residues. The germline CDR1 and CDR2 sequences are MNHEY and SVGEGT. V was pared by 4 bases and J by 10 bases, with 10 bases between. The CDR3 sequence: CASSFPSVYTF. DNA of the CDR3: TGTGCCAGCAGTTTCCCATCAGTCTACACCTTC.

The chain joins TRBV10-3 to TRBJ1-2; TRBD1 is a possible D gene (6 bases). Germline CDR1 reads ENHRY; CDR2 reads SYGVKD. V was pared by 3 bases and J by 3 bases, with 17 bases between. The CDR3 length is 16 residues. CDR3 DNA sequence: TGTGCCATCAGTGAAAGAGGTAGTGCAGGGGACTATGGCTACACCTTC. Translated: CAISERGSAGDYGYTF.

The gene calls are TRBV14 and TRBJ1-1; D unresolved. CDR1 and CDR2 (germline): SGHDN, FVKESK. This CDR3 has 12 amino acids. V lost 1 base, J lost 2 bases, and 2 bases lay in between. The CDR3 reads CASSQVNTEAFF. CDR3 nucleotides: TGTGCCAGCAGCCAAGTAAACACTGAAGCTTTCTTT.

The gene calls are TRBV18 and TRBJ1-5, with unresolved D. CDR1 and CDR2 from the germline V gene are KGHSH and LQKENI. The V end was cut by 6 bases, the J end by 11 bases, with 5 bases between. The CDR3 sequence is 9 residues long. This CDR3 reads CASSATQHF. In DNA form, the CDR3 reads TGTGCCAGCTCCGCGACCCAGCATTTT.

The V and J genes are TRBV11-3 and TRBJ2-1, with 13 bases matching TRBD2. Losses at the gene ends were 1 base for V and 11 bases for J; bases not matched to a gene: 2. CDR1 is SGHNT, CDR2 YENEEA, per germline. The length of the CDR3 is 14 residues. The DNA of the CDR3 is TGTGCCAGCAGCTTAGGGGGGACTAGCGGGAAGCAGTTCTTC. Residues: CASSLGGTSGKQFF. Full variable domain (missing parts from reference TRBV11-3 and TRBJ2-1): EAGVVQSPRYKIIEKKQPVAFWCNPISGHNTLYWYLQNLGQGPELLIRYENEEAVDDSQLPKDRFSAERLKGVDSTLKIQPAELGDSAVYLCASSLGGTSGKQFFGPGTRLTVL.

CDR3 residues: CASSPRVPGVYEQYF. For the CDR3, the DNA is TGTGCCAGCAGCCCCAGGGTCCCTGGTGTCTACGAGCAGTACTTC. This chain uses TRBV7-2 with TRBJ2-7; tentatively, D is TRBD1 (5 bases). CDR3 size: 15 residues. V was pared by 5 bases and J by 3 bases, with 17 bases between. Germline CDR1 is SGHTA and CDR2 is FQGNSA.